A selection of T cell receptor beta chains follows, all from one sample in a study of Ad26.COV2.S vaccination and SARS-CoV-2 variants. Clones were read by immunoSEQ multiplex PCR, and TCRdb kept only the in-frame ones, dropping some. This table holds 300,000 to 400,000 clones, 70% to 90% found once. The sequencing used peripheral blood, collected in a trial of Ad26.COV2.S vaccine versus placebo. The source is a person aged 18-65 years who received the Ad26.COV2.S COVID-19 vaccine or a placebo. Each CDR3 is given with its conserved first and last residue. A D gene is named only where the DNA matches it firmly. Size is omitted from some rows. Given values are once, few, many or a class for expanded clones.

clone size: NA; D gene: NA; J gene: TRBJ2-7; V gene: TRBV5-1; CDR3 protein: CASSLGGDKYEQYF; CDR3 DNA: TGCGCCAGCAGCTTAGGAGGAGATAAATACGAGCAGTACTTC
clone size: NA; D gene: TRBD1; J gene: TRBJ1-2; V gene: TRBV3-1/TRBV3-2; CDR3 protein: CASSQGQGRLHF; CDR3 DNA: TGTGCCAGCAGCCAAGGACAGGGCCGTCTCCACTTC
clone size: NA; D gene: TRBD1; J gene: TRBJ1-1; V gene: TRBV5-1; CDR3 protein: CASSQGASTEAFF; CDR3 DNA: TGCGCCAGCAGTCAGGGGGCTAGCACTGAAGCTTTCTTT
clone size: NA; D gene: NA; J gene: TRBJ1-5; V gene: TRBV12-3/TRBV12-4; CDR3 protein: CASSFRGGQPQHF; CDR3 DNA: TGTGCCAGCAGTTTTCGCGGGGGTCAGCCCCAGCATTTT
clone size: NA; D gene: NA; J gene: TRBJ1-1; V gene: TRBV30; CDR3 protein: CAWSVKGEAFF; CDR3 DNA: TGTGCCTGGAGTGTCAAGGGTGAAGCTTTCTTT
clone size: NA; D gene: TRBD1; J gene: TRBJ1-5; V gene: TRBV28; CDR3 protein: CASSRIQGSNQPQHF; CDR3 DNA: TGTGCCAGCAGCCGTATACAGGGGAGCAATCAGCCCCAGCATTTT
clone size: NA; D gene: NA; J gene: TRBJ1-6; V gene: TRBV28; CDR3 protein: CASTEAGIYNSPLHF; CDR3 DNA: TGTGCCAGCACGGAGGCAGGTATCTATAATTCACCCCTCCACTTT
clone size: NA; D gene: NA; J gene: TRBJ2-1; V gene: TRBV7-9; CDR3 protein: CASSPGPPRGTEQFF; CDR3 DNA: TGTGCCAGCAGCCCCGGCCCACCAAGAGGTACTGAGCAGTTCTTC
clone size: NA; D gene: NA; J gene: TRBJ1-4; V gene: TRBV14; CDR3 protein: CASSQGEGTLNEKLFF; CDR3 DNA: TGTGCCAGCAGCCAAGGCGAAGGGACACTTAATGAAAAACTGTTTTTT
clone size: once; D gene: NA; J gene: TRBJ1-6; V gene: TRBV19; CDR3 protein: CASSIGANSPLHF; CDR3 DNA: TGTGCCAGTAGTATAGGAGCTAATTCACCCCTCCACTTT
clone size: NA; D gene: TRBD2; J gene: TRBJ2-3; V gene: TRBV3-1/TRBV3-2; CDR3 protein: CASSSAGVTFTDTQYF; CDR3 DNA: TGTGCCAGCAGCTCAGCGGGGGTCACCTTCACAGATACGCAGTATTTT
clone size: NA; D gene: NA; J gene: TRBJ2-3; V gene: TRBV5-1; CDR3 protein: CASSVAASTDTQYF; CDR3 DNA: TGCGCCAGCAGCGTAGCTGCTAGCACAGATACGCAGTATTTT
clone size: NA; D gene: NA; J gene: TRBJ2-7; V gene: TRBV5-6; CDR3 protein: CASSLAYGQGWDEQYF; CDR3 DNA: TGTGCCAGCAGCTTGGCGTATGGGCAGGGTTGGGACGAGCAGTACTTC
clone size: NA; D gene: NA; J gene: TRBJ2-6; V gene: TRBV25-1; CDR3 protein: CASSERGFGANVLTF; CDR3 DNA: TGTGCCAGCAGTGAACGGGGCTTTGGGGCCAACGTCCTGACTTTC
clone size: NA; D gene: NA; J gene: TRBJ2-1; V gene: TRBV7-3; CDR3 protein: CASSSSRDNEQFF; CDR3 DNA: TGTGCCAGCAGCTCGAGCAGGGACAATGAGCAGTTCTTC
clone size: NA; D gene: TRBD1; J gene: TRBJ2-1; V gene: TRBV12-5; CDR3 protein: CASGMGQGTYNEQFF; CDR3 DNA: TGTGCTAGTGGTATGGGACAGGGGACCTACAATGAGCAGTTCTTC
clone size: NA; D gene: TRBD1; J gene: TRBJ1-2; V gene: TRBV4-1; CDR3 protein: CASSRPVDRVYGYTF; CDR3 DNA: TGCGCCAGCAGCCGTCCCGTGGACAGGGTCTATGGCTACACCTTC
clone size: NA; D gene: NA; J gene: TRBJ1-3; V gene: TRBV15; CDR3 protein: CATSRQTSGNTIYF; CDR3 DNA: TGTGCCACCAGCAGACAGACTTCTGGAAACACCATATATTTT
clone size: NA; D gene: TRBD2; J gene: TRBJ2-3; V gene: TRBV5-4; CDR3 protein: CASSSGLAGGSYTDTQYF; CDR3 DNA: TGTGCCAGCAGCTCGGGACTAGCGGGGGGGTCCTACACAGATACGCAGTATTTT
clone size: NA; D gene: NA; J gene: TRBJ2-5; V gene: TRBV5-4; CDR3 protein: CASSLDRRQETQYF; CDR3 DNA: TGTGCCAGCAGCTTGGACCGGCGGCAAGAGACCCAGTACTTC
clone size: NA; D gene: TRBD2; J gene: TRBJ2-3; V gene: TRBV19; CDR3 protein: CASMGLGDTQYF; CDR3 DNA: TGTGCCAGTATGGGACTAGGAGATACGCAGTATTTT
clone size: few; D gene: NA; J gene: TRBJ1-3; V gene: TRBV7-8; CDR3 protein: CASSPTYLRDRKSGNTIYF; CDR3 DNA: TGTGCCAGCAGCCCGACCTATTTACGGGACCGAAAGTCGGGAAACACCATATATTTT
clone size: NA; D gene: NA; J gene: TRBJ1-2; V gene: TRBV5-6; CDR3 protein: CASSFSATGTYGYTF; CDR3 DNA: TGTGCCAGCAGCTTTTCTGCGACAGGAACCTATGGCTACACCTTC
clone size: NA; D gene: NA; J gene: TRBJ2-2; V gene: TRBV6-6; CDR3 protein: CASSYRGQAKLLFF; CDR3 DNA: TGTGCCAGCAGTTACCGTGGGCAGGCTAAGTTGCTGTTTTTT